This TCR beta chain was sequenced for a study of shared clonotypes between healthy human individuals. Germline CDR1 and CDR2: SGHRS and YFSETQ. CDR3 length: 14 amino acids. The germline V and J ends were trimmed by 4 bases and 4 bases, with 12 bases remaining between them. The assay used deep level. Clones were read by immunoSEQ multiplex PCR, and TCRdb kept only the in-frame ones, dropping some. The sample holds some 2.4 million clones, roughly 93% seen once. This TCR was sampled from a man between 18 and 29 years old in good health. Some clones in this sample may be carry-over from other donors' samples. The V and J genes are TRBV5-1 and TRBJ1-5, with D possibly matching TRBD1 (6 bases). Input material: naive CD4+ T cells from PBMCs. Subset: CD45RA+ positively selected. As DNA, the CDR3 is TGCGCCAGCAGCATCTCCACAGGGAATCAGCCCCAGCATTTT. The encoded protein is CASSISTGNQPQHF. The entire variable domain, with the rest obtained from reference TRBV5-1 and TRBJ1-5, is as follows: KAGVTQTPRYLIKTRGQQVTLSCSPISGHRSVSWYQQTPGQGLQFLFEYFSETQRNKGNFPGRFSGRQFSNSRSEMNVSTLELGDSALYLCASSISTGNQPQHFGDGTRLSIL.